This T cell receptor beta chain was sequenced during a study of T-cell memory formation after mild COVID-19. Via MiXCR, TCRdb re-called the 5' RACE reads, giving one row per CDR3 protein. The sample holds some 290,000 distinct CDR3 sequences, 16% seen once. The study's findings and limits: Clones that contracted from day 15 to 85 had balanced CD4/CD8; later expanders were CD4+ biased.

V was shortened by 2 bases and J by 3 bases, with 12 bases between the two germline ends. Germline CDR1 MDHEN, CDR2 SYDVKM. The CDR3 has 15 amino acids. This clonotype was detected only a few times. The antigen is not known. The specimen sequenced was PBMCs or a T cell subset sorted from them (not recorded which). J is TRBJ2-3 and V is TRBV28; D gene ambiguous. This clonotype originated in a man between 18 and 35 years old who had mild COVID-19 (a few samples of this study predate the infection). Cell type and time point are not known. The CDR3 DNA reads TGTGCCAGCAGTTTAAACCCTACTAAGACAGATACGCAGTATTTT. Translating it yields CASSLNPTKTDTQYF.